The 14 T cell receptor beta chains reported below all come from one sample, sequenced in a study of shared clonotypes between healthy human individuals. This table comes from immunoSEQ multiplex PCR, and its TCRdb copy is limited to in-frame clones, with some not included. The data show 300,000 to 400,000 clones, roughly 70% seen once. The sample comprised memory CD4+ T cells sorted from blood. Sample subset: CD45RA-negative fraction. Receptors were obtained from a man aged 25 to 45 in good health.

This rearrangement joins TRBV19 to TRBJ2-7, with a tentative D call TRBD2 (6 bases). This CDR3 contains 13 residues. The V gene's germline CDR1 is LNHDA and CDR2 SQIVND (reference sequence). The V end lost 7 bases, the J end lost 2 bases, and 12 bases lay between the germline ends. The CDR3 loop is CASTRGGTYEQYF. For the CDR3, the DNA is TGTGCCAGTACACGAGGCGGGACCTACGAGCAGTACTTC.

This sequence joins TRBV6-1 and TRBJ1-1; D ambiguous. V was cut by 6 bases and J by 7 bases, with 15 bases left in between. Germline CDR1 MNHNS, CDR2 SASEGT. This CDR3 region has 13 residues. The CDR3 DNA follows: TGTGCCAGCAGGGAACTCACGAACTATGAAGCTTTCTTT. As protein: CASRELTNYEAFF.

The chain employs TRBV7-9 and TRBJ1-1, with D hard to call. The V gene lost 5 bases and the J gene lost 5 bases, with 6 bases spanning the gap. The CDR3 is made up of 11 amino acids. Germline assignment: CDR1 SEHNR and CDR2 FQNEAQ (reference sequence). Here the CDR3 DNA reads TGTGCCAGCAGCCGGGGAACTGAAGCTTTCTTT. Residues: CASSRGTEAFF.

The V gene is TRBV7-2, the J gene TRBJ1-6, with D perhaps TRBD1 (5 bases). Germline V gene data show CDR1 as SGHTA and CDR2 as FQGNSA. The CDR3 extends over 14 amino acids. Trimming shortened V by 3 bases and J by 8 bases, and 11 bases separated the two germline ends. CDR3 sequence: CASSLGHGDSPLHF. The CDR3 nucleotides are TGTGCCAGCAGCTTGGGGCATGGGGATTCACCCCTCCACTTT.

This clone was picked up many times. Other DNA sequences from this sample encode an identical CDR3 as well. Written as DNA, the CDR3 is TGTGCCATCAGTGGGGGACTAGCGGGAGGGGGAACAGATACGCAGTATTTT. Protein product: CAISGGLAGGGTDTQYF. This chain joins TRBV10-3 and TRBJ2-3; 16 bases map to TRBD2. Trimming took 4 bases from V and 3 from J; bases not matched to a gene: 4. Germline values: CDR1 ENHRY, CDR2 SYGVKD. This CDR3 is 17 amino acids long.

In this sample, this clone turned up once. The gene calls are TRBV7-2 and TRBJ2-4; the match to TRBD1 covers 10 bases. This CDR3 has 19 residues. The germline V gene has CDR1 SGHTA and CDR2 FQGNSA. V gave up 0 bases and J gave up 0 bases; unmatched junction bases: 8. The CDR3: CASSLAGTGVHLAKNIQYF. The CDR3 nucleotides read TGTGCCAGCAGCTTAGCAGGGACAGGGGTGCATCTAGCCAAAAACATTCAGTACTTC.

The chain's CDR3 is CASSLEGLVSEQFF. CDR3 DNA: TGTGCCAGCAGCTTAGAGGGACTAGTGTCGGAGCAGTTCTTC. J is TRBJ2-1 and V is TRBV7-9, with 8 bases lining up with TRBD2. The CDR3 spans 14 residues. Trimming removed 1 base from V and 10 bases from J; junction bases left unmatched: 6. Per the germline V gene, CDR1 is SEHNR and CDR2 is FQNEAQ (reference sequence).

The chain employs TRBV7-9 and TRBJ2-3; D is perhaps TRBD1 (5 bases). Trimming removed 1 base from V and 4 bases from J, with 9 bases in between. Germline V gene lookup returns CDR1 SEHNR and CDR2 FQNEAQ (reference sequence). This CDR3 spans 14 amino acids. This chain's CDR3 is CASSLGQTADTQYF. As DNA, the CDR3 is TGTGCCAGCAGCTTAGGACAGACCGCAGATACGCAGTATTTT.

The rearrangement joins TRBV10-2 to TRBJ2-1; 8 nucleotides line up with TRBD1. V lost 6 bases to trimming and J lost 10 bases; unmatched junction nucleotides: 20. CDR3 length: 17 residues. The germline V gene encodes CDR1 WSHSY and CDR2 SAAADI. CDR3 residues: CASRQGAGTGPSKEQFF. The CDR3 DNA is TGCGCCAGCAGGCAGGGGGCAGGTACGGGCCCATCGAAGGAGCAGTTCTTC.

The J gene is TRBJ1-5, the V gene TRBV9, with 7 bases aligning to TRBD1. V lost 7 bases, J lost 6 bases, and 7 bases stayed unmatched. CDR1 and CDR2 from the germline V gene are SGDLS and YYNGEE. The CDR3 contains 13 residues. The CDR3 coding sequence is TGTGCCAGCGACAGGGCGGGTGTTCAGCCCCAGCATTTT. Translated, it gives CASDRAGVQPQHF.

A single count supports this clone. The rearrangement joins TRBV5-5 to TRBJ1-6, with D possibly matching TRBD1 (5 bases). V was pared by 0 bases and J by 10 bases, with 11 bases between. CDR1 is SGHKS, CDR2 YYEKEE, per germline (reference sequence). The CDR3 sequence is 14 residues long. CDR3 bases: TGTGCCAGCAGCTTGGTTGCAGGGCAGTCACCCCTCCACTTT. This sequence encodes CASSLVAGQSPLHF.

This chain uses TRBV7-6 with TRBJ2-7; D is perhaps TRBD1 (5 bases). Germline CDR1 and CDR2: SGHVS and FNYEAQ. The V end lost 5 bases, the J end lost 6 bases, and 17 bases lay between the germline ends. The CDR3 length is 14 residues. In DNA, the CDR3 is TGTGCCAGCAGCCCTACAGGTGTCCCCAGCGAGCAGTACTTC. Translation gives CASSPTGVPSEQYF.

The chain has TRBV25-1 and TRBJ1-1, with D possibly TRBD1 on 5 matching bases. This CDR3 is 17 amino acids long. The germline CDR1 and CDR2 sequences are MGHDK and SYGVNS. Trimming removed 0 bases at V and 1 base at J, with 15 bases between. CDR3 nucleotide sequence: TGTGCCAGCAGTGAATACGGGACCACCCCACCGAACACTGAAGCTTTCTTT. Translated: CASSEYGTTPPNTEAFF.

This chain's CDR3 is CASSPRGSGNTDTQYF. The CDR3, as DNA: TGCGCCAGCAGCCCGCGGGGTAGCGGAAACACAGATACGCAGTATTTT. The gene calls are TRBV5-1 and TRBJ2-3; a possible D gene is TRBD2 (6 bases). The CDR3 is made up of 16 amino acids. Per germline, CDR1 SGHRS and CDR2 YFSETQ. Trimming pared 4 bases from V and 2 bases from J, leaving 17 bases between.